A selection of T cell receptor beta chains follows, all from one sample in a study of blood T cell repertoires in COVID-19. TCRdb's copy holds only in-frame clones and misses some; the assay was immunoSEQ multiplex PCR. There are about 170,000 clones in the sample; approximately 90% occur only once, and 3.5% to 4.5% lies in the top ten. The sequencing input was peripheral blood. These receptors all come from a man in his late teens or twenties with active or convalescent COVID-19. Each CDR3 is given with its conserved first and last residue. Fields, in order: clone size, D gene, J gene, V gene, CDR3 DNA, CDR3 protein. The D gene is left open where the match is weak. Only part of the rows carry a size: once, few, many, or a class if the clone is expanded.

size: .
D: .
J: TRBJ2-3
V: TRBV19
DNA: TGTGCCAGTAGTATAGTGGCAGGCGGGGATACGCAGTATTTT
CDR3: CASSIVAGGDTQYF

size: once
D: TRBD2
J: TRBJ2-1
V: TRBV15
DNA: TGTGCCACCAGCAGCCCGGGACTAGCGGGAGGGCCGACCGACAATGAGCAGTTCTTC
CDR3: CATSSPGLAGGPTDNEQFF

size: .
D: .
J: TRBJ2-1
V: TRBV7-9
DNA: TGTGCCAGCAGCTTGAGGGCCCACTATCTTAACAATGAGCAGTTCTTC
CDR3: CASSLRAHYLNNEQFF

size: .
D: .
J: TRBJ2-7
V: TRBV11-3
DNA: TGTGCCAGCGCCAGAATGGACGAGCAGTACTTC
CDR3: CASARMDEQYF

size: .
D: TRBD1
J: TRBJ1-1
V: TRBV5-4
DNA: TGTGCCAGCAGCTTACTGACAGGGTGGGATGGCACTGAAGCTTTCTTT
CDR3: CASSLLTGWDGTEAFF

size: .
D: .
J: TRBJ2-7
V: TRBV7-2
DNA: TGTGCCAGCAGCGCAGGATCACGTGGTGGCGAGCAGTACTTC
CDR3: CASSAGSRGGEQYF

size: .
D: TRBD1
J: TRBJ1-5
V: TRBV19
DNA: TGTGCCAGTAGTCAGACAGGGGGGATTCATCAGCCCCAGCATTTT
CDR3: CASSQTGGIHQPQHF

size: .
D: .
J: TRBJ2-3
V: TRBV3-1/TRBV3-2
DNA: TGTGCCAGCAGCCTTGAGCGGGGCACAGATACGCAGTATTTT
CDR3: CASSLERGTDTQYF

size: .
D: TRBD1
J: TRBJ1-3
V: TRBV11-3
DNA: TGTGCCAGCAGCCCCGGACAGGATTTCTCTGGAAACACCATATATTTT
CDR3: CASSPGQDFSGNTIYF

size: .
D: TRBD1
J: TRBJ2-7
V: TRBV11-3
DNA: TGTGCCAGTAGTCGGGACAGCACCTACGAGCAGTACTTC
CDR3: CASSRDSTYEQYF

size: .
D: .
J: TRBJ2-3
V: TRBV5-1
DNA: TGCGCCAGCAGTTGGGGGGACGCAGATACGCAGTATTTT
CDR3: CASSWGDADTQYF

size: .
D: .
J: TRBJ2-1
V: TRBV5-1
DNA: TGCGCCAGCAGCCCGACAGGAGGCCGGGGTTCCTACAATGAGCAGTTCTTC
CDR3: CASSPTGGRGSYNEQFF

size: .
D: TRBD1
J: TRBJ1-1
V: TRBV30
DNA: TGTGCCTGGAAACAGGGGAATACGAAGACTGAAGCTTTCTTT
CDR3: CAWKQGNTKTEAFF

size: .
D: .
J: TRBJ2-2
V: TRBV6-4
DNA: TGTGCCACCGCGGACAGTAACACCGGGGAGCTGTTTTTT
CDR3: CATADSNTGELFF

size: once
D: .
J: TRBJ1-1
V: TRBV5-8
DNA: TGTGCCAGCAGTCTGACAGGGAACACTGAAGCTTTCTTT
CDR3: CASSLTGNTEAFF

size: .
D: TRBD1
J: TRBJ1-2
V: TRBV29-1
DNA: TGCAGCGTTCGACGGACAGGGGTGAACTATGGCTACACCTTC
CDR3: CSVRRTGVNYGYTF

size: .
D: .
J: TRBJ1-6
V: TRBV19
DNA: TGTGCCAGTAGATTCAGGGTATCCGGGTCACCCCTCCACTTT
CDR3: CASRFRVSGSPLHF

size: .
D: TRBD1
J: TRBJ2-7
V: TRBV9
DNA: TGTGCCAGCAGCCCGGGACAGTCGAGCTCCTACGAGCAGTACTTC
CDR3: CASSPGQSSSYEQYF

size: .
D: TRBD2
J: TRBJ2-1
V: TRBV13
DNA: TGTGCCAGCAGCCCTACCAGAGAGACTAGCGGGTTCGGTAATGAGCAGTTCTTC
CDR3: CASSPTRETSGFGNEQFF

size: .
D: TRBD1
J: TRBJ2-2
V: TRBV9
DNA: TGTGCCAGCAGCGTAGCCCAGGGGGCCATCGGGGAGCTGTTTTTT
CDR3: CASSVAQGAIGELFF

size: .
D: TRBD1
J: TRBJ1-6
V: TRBV18
DNA: TGTGCCAGCTCATCTCTAACAGGGGGCGTAGACTCACCCCTCCACTTT
CDR3: CASSSLTGGVDSPLHF

size: .
D: TRBD2
J: TRBJ2-1
V: TRBV7-3
DNA: TGTGCCAGCAGCTCTCGAGCGGGAAGTTGGAATGAGCAGTTCTTC
CDR3: CASSSRAGSWNEQFF

size: .
D: .
J: TRBJ1-4
V: TRBV4-3
DNA: TGCGCCAGCAGCCAGGAAACAGGAGCGGGTTTTGAAAAACTGTTTTTT
CDR3: CASSQETGAGFEKLFF

size: once
D: TRBD1
J: TRBJ1-5
V: TRBV6-6
DNA: TGTGCCAGCAGCCCTCAGGGGGCGATAATACATCAGCCCCAGCATTTT
CDR3: CASSPQGAIIHQPQHF

size: .
D: .
J: TRBJ2-1
V: TRBV4-1
DNA: TGCGCCAGCAGCCAAGGAGGGGGTGGGGATGAGCAGTTCTTC
CDR3: CASSQGGGGDEQFF

size: once
D: .
J: TRBJ2-1
V: TRBV27
DNA: TGTGCCAGCAGTTTATCCCCCGGGGGGCCCTCCTACAATGAGCAGTTCTTC
CDR3: CASSLSPGGPSYNEQFF

size: .
D: TRBD1
J: TRBJ1-5
V: TRBV6-4
DNA: TGTGCCAGCGGACCCGGGACAGGTATAAATCAGCCCCAGCATTTT
CDR3: CASGPGTGINQPQHF

size: .
D: TRBD1
J: TRBJ2-2
V: TRBV5-1
DNA: TGCGCCAGCAGCCCTAGACAGGGCCACACCGGGGAGCTGTTTTTT
CDR3: CASSPRQGHTGELFF

size: .
D: .
J: TRBJ1-4
V: TRBV5-1
DNA: TGCGCCAGCAGCTTTCCCCAGGGTGAACTGTTTTTT
CDR3: CASSFPQGELFF

size: .
D: .
J: TRBJ1-2
V: TRBV29-1
DNA: TGCAGCTCCCAGGACAGAAACTATGGCTACACCTTC
CDR3: CSSQDRNYGYTF

size: .
D: .
J: TRBJ2-7
V: TRBV13
DNA: TGTGCCAGCAGCCGCAGGGGTTTGGTCGACGACGAGCAGTACTTC
CDR3: CASSRRGLVDDEQYF

size: .
D: .
J: TRBJ2-1
V: TRBV9
DNA: TGTGCCAGCAGCGTAGCCTCGGGGGGCGGGCTGATATACAATGAGCAGTTCTTC
CDR3: CASSVASGGGLIYNEQFF

size: .
D: TRBD1
J: TRBJ1-5
V: TRBV29-1
DNA: TGCAGCGCAGCCGGGACAGGGGCGGATCAGCCCCAGCATTTT
CDR3: CSAAGTGADQPQHF

size: .
D: .
J: TRBJ2-5
V: TRBV10-1
DNA: TGCGCCAGCAGTGACACCAGGGGGGTAGAGACCCAGTACTTC
CDR3: CASSDTRGVETQYF

size: .
D: .
J: TRBJ1-2
V: TRBV28
DNA: TGTGCCAGCACCTTCCGGGATCCTCGGCGGGGCTACACCTTC
CDR3: CASTFRDPRRGYTF

size: once
D: .
J: TRBJ1-1
V: TRBV27
DNA: TGTGCCAGCAGCTCCCAGGGATTGAACACTGAAGCTTTCTTT
CDR3: CASSSQGLNTEAFF

size: .
D: TRBD1
J: TRBJ1-2
V: TRBV7-9
DNA: TGTGCCAGCAGCCGCGGCGACAGGGCCTATGGCTACACCTTC
CDR3: CASSRGDRAYGYTF

size: .
D: .
J: TRBJ1-5
V: TRBV19
DNA: TGTGCCAGTAGTATTAAATTTATGGTAGGCAATCAGCCCCAGCATTTT
CDR3: CASSIKFMVGNQPQHF

size: .
D: .
J: TRBJ1-2
V: TRBV11-2
DNA: TGTGCCAGCAGCTTAGGGGGCATAGAGGGCTACACCTTC
CDR3: CASSLGGIEGYTF

size: .
D: TRBD1
J: TRBJ2-3
V: TRBV2
DNA: TGTGCCAGCAGTGATGGCACGACAGGGAACACAGATACGCAGTATTTT
CDR3: CASSDGTTGNTDTQYF

size: few
D: .
J: TRBJ1-2
V: TRBV5-6
DNA: TGTGCCAGCCAAGGACAGACTAACTATGGCTACACCTTC
CDR3: CASQGQTNYGYTF

size: .
D: TRBD1
J: TRBJ2-3
V: TRBV27
DNA: TGTGCCAGCGGTTACAGGGGGAGTGCAGATACGCAGTATTTT
CDR3: CASGYRGSADTQYF

size: .
D: TRBD2
J: TRBJ2-7
V: TRBV6-5
DNA: TGTGCCAGCAGTTACCTCTTACTAGCGGGAGTACATGAGCAGTACTTC
CDR3: CASSYLLLAGVHEQYF

size: .
D: TRBD2
J: TRBJ2-1
V: TRBV7-2
DNA: TGTGCCAGCACCCGATGGGCTAGCGGGAGCTACAATGAGCAGTTCTTC
CDR3: CASTRWASGSYNEQFF

size: .
D: .
J: TRBJ2-7
V: TRBV28
DNA: TGTGCCAGCAGCCCCGGCAGGGGGCGGGGGGGATCCTACGAGCAGTACTTC
CDR3: CASSPGRGRGGSYEQYF

size: .
D: .
J: TRBJ2-1
V: TRBV18
DNA: TGTGCCAGCTCACCCCCGACTGGCAATGAGCAGTTCTTC
CDR3: CASSPPTGNEQFF

size: .
D: .
J: TRBJ2-3
V: TRBV5-1
DNA: TGCGCCAGCAGCCCCCAGAGGCTAGACACAGATACGCAGTATTTT
CDR3: CASSPQRLDTDTQYF

size: many
D: .
J: TRBJ2-7
V: TRBV30
DNA: TGTGCCTGGAGTCAGGCAGAACACTACGAGCAGTACTTC
CDR3: CAWSQAEHYEQYF

size: .
D: .
J: TRBJ1-1
V: TRBV29-1
DNA: TGCAGCGTTGAAATATTGGGGGGGACTGAAGCTTTCTTT
CDR3: CSVEILGGTEAFF

size: .
D: .
J: TRBJ1-1
V: TRBV19
DNA: TGTGCCAGTAGTGGCCACCTCGGGGGGACTGAAGCTTTCTTT
CDR3: CASSGHLGGTEAFF

size: .
D: .
J: TRBJ2-5
V: TRBV27
DNA: TGTGCCAGCAGTCCCCCTAGGCTTGGCCGGGAGACCCAGTACTTC
CDR3: CASSPPRLGRETQYF

size: .
D: TRBD1
J: TRBJ2-1
V: TRBV2
DNA: TGTGCCAGCAGTTTTTCTGGGGGACAGGGTGAGCAGTTCTTC
CDR3: CASSFSGGQGEQFF

size: once
D: TRBD1
J: TRBJ2-1
V: TRBV5-1
DNA: TGCGCCAGCAGCCCGGACAGGGCCGGTGAGCAGTTCTTC
CDR3: CASSPDRAGEQFF

size: .
D: TRBD2
J: TRBJ2-3
V: TRBV2
DNA: TGTGCCAGCAGTGGAGAGCGGGGGGGAGGCACAGATACGCAGTATTTT
CDR3: CASSGERGGGTDTQYF

size: .
D: TRBD2
J: TRBJ2-1
V: TRBV7-6
DNA: TGTGCCAGCAGCTCACTAGCGGGGGGTTACAATGAGCAGTTCTTC
CDR3: CASSSLAGGYNEQFF

size: .
D: .
J: TRBJ1-6
V: TRBV2
DNA: TGTGCCAGCAGTGAACAGGGGATGGGTAATTCACCCCTCCACTTT
CDR3: CASSEQGMGNSPLHF

size: .
D: .
J: TRBJ1-2
V: TRBV19
DNA: TGTGCCAGTATTACAGGGACCTATGGCTACACCTTC
CDR3: CASITGTYGYTF